One sample yielded the 9 T cell receptor beta chains listed below, sequenced in a study of blood T cell repertoires in COVID-19. Only in-frame clones appear in the TCRdb table, and some are missing; sequencing was by immunoSEQ multiplex PCR. The sample has about 440,000 clones, about nine tenths seen once. Input material: peripheral blood. The receptor source for this set is a woman aged 45 to 65 with COVID-19, enrolled during active disease.

This clone was counted a single time. V gene TRBV15 combines with J gene TRBJ2-7, with 7 bases identical to TRBD1. CDR3 length equals 16 residues. Germline CDR1 reads LNHNV; CDR2 reads YYDKDF (reference sequence). Trimming cost V 5 bases and J 0 bases; bases outside gene matches: 10. In DNA, the CDR3 is TGTGCCACCAGCGGATCGACAGGGCAAAGCTCCTACGAGCAGTACTTC. This gives the protein CATSGSTGQSSYEQYF.

The genes are TRBV6-5 and TRBJ1-1; 8 bases map to TRBD1. Germline V gives CDR1 MNHEY, CDR2 SVGAGI. The V and J ends lost 7 bases and 4 bases, in that order; junction bases with no gene match: 5. The CDR3 is made up of 13 amino acids. The CDR3 spells CASKDRVSTEAFF. CDR3 DNA sequence: TGTGCCAGCAAGGACAGGGTTTCCACTGAAGCTTTCTTT.

As concerns this clone: Other DNA sequences from this sample encode an identical CDR3 as well. The chain links TRBV5-1 to TRBJ1-3, with no clear D. CDR3 length: 15 residues. From germline, CDR1 is SGHRS and CDR2 YFSETQ. The germline V and J ends were trimmed by 0 bases and 0 bases, with 7 bases remaining between them. In nucleotides, the CDR3 is TGCGCCAGCAGCTTGGCCGGAGGCTCTGGAAACACCATATATTTT. Protein sequence: CASSLAGGSGNTIYF. The entire variable domain, with the rest obtained from reference TRBV5-1 and TRBJ1-3, is as follows: KAGVTQTPRYLIKTRGQQVTLSCSPISGHRSVSWYQQTPGQGLQFLFEYFSETQRNKGNFPGRFSGRQFSNSRSEMNVSTLELGDSALYLCASSLAGGSGNTIYFGEGSWLTVV.

This sequence joins TRBV12-5 and TRBJ2-1; 8 bases line up with TRBD2. Trimming took 3 bases from V and 8 from J; bases not matched to a gene: 15. The CDR3 loop spans 17 amino acids. Germline CDR1 is LGHNT and CDR2 is FRNRAP. The CDR3 sequence is CASGFYLKRGPGDEQFF. CDR3 DNA sequence: TGTGCTAGTGGTTTTTACCTAAAGCGGGGGCCGGGTGATGAGCAGTTCTTC. Variable domain in full (rest from reference TRBV12-5 and TRBJ2-1): DARVTQTPRHKVTEMGQEVTMRCQPILGHNTVFWYRQTMMQGLELLAYFRNRAPLDDSGMPKDRFSAEMPDATLATLKIQPSEPRDSAVYFCASGFYLKRGPGDEQFFGPGTRLTVL.

This clone was counted between two and nine times. V usage is TRBV10-3 and J usage is TRBJ1-1, with TRBD1 matching 7 bases. V was clipped by 3 bases and J by 3 bases; unmatched bases: 4. The germline V gene encodes CDR1 ENHRY and CDR2 SYGVKD. The CDR3 has 14 residues. CDR3 sequence (DNA): TGTGCCATCAGTGAAGGGGGCGGGTACACTGAAGCTTTCTTT. It is translated as CAISEGGGYTEAFF.

The gene calls are TRBV5-1 and TRBJ1-1, with TRBD1 matching 9 bases. This CDR3 has 16 residues. Per the germline V gene, CDR1 is SGHRS and CDR2 is YFSETQ. V dropped 4 bases and J dropped 0; count of bases not matched to a gene: 7. CDR3 coding DNA: TGCGCCAGCAGCGAGACAGGGGGATACATGAACACTGAAGCTTTCTTT. It codes for CASSETGGYMNTEAFF.

The rearrangement links TRBV3-1 (or the pseudogene TRBV3-2) to TRBJ2-7; 9 bases align to TRBD1. The J segment lost 5 bases and the V segment lost 0 bases, leaving 8 bases of the junction unmatched. Germline V lookup: CDR1 LGHDT, CDR2 YNNKEL (reference sequence). This CDR3 has 16 amino acids. CDR3 in amino acids: CASSQDTGQGRNEQYF. DNA of the CDR3: TGTGCCAGCAGCCAAGATACCGGACAGGGGAGGAACGAGCAGTACTTC.

This rearrangement joins TRBV5-1 to TRBJ1-3; D gene unclear. The CDR3 runs to 16 residues. CDR1 SGHRS and CDR2 YFSETQ come from the germline V gene. The germline V and J ends were trimmed by 4 bases and 2 bases, with 16 bases remaining between them. CDR3 sequence reads: CASSPGTGNPGNTIYF. CDR3 bases: TGCGCCAGCAGCCCTGGCACGGGGAATCCTGGAAACACCATATATTTT.

This chain links TRBV5-1 with TRBJ1-3; 9 positions match TRBD1. The V gene end was trimmed by 2 bases and the J gene end by 3 bases; junction bases not matched to a gene: 12. This CDR3 is built from 18 residues. Per germline, CDR1 SGHRS and CDR2 YFSETQ. Here the CDR3 DNA reads TGCGCCAGCAGCTTACAGACAGGGGGTAGTCTCGGTGGAAACACCATATATTTT. The encoded protein is CASSLQTGGSLGGNTIYF.